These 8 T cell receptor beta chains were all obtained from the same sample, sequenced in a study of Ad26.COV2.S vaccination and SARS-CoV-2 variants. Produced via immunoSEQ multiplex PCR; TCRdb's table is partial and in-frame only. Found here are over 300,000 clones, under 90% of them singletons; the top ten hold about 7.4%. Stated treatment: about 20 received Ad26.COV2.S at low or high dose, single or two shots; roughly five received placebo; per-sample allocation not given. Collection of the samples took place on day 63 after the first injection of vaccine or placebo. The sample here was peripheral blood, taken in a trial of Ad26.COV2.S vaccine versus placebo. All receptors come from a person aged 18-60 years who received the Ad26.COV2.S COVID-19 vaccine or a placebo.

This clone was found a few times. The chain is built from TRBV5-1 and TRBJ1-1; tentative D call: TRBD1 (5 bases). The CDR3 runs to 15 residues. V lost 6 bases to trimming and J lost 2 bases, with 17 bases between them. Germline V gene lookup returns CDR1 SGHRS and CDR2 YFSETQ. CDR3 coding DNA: TGCGCCAGCACTCCCGGGGCCCGTGTTAACACTGAAGCTTTCTTT. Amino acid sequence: CASTPGARVNTEAFF.

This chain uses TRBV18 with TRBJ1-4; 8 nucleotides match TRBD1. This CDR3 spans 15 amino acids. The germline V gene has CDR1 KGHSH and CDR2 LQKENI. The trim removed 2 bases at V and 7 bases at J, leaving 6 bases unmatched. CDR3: CASSPNRGSGEKLFF. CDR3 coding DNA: TGTGCCAGCTCACCAAACAGGGGGAGTGGTGAAAAACTGTTTTTT.

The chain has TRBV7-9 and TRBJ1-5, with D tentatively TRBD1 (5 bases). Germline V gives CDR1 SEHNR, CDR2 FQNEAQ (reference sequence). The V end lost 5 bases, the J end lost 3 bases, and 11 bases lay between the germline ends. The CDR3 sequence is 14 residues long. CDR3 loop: CASSARENNQPQHF. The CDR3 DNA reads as TGTGCCAGCAGCGCCAGGGAGAACAATCAGCCCCAGCATTTT.

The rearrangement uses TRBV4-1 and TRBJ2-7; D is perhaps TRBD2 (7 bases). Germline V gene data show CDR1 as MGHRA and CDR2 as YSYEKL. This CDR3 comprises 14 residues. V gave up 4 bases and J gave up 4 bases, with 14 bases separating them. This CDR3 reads CASSPVGGQYEQYF. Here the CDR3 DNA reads TGCGCCAGCAGCCCCGTCGGGGGGCAGTACGAGCAGTACTTC.

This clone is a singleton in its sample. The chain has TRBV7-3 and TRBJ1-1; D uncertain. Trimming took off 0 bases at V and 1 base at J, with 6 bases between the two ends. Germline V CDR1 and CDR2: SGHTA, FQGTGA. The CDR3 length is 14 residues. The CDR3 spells CASSLTLGNTEAFF. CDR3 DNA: TGTGCCAGCAGCTTAACGTTAGGGAACACTGAAGCTTTCTTT.

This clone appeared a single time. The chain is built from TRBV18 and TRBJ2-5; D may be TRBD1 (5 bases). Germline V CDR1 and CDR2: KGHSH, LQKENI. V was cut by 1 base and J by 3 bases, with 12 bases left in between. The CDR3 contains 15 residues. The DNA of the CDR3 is TGTGCCAGCTCACCACTTGGGGCCACCAAAGAGACCCAGTACTTC. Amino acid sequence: CASSPLGATKETQYF. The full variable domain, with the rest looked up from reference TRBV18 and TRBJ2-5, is NAGVMQNPRHLVRRRGQEARLRCSPMKGHSHVYWYRQLPEEGLKFMVYLQKENIIDESGMPKERFSAEFPKEGPSILRIQQVVRGDSAAYFCASSPLGATKETQYFGPGTRLLVL.

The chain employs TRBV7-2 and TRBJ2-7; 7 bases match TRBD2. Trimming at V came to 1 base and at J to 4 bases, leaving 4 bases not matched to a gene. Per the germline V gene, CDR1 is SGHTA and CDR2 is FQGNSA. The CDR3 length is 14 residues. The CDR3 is CASSLGLAGYEQYF. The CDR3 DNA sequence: TGTGCCAGCAGCTTAGGACTAGCAGGATACGAGCAGTACTTC.

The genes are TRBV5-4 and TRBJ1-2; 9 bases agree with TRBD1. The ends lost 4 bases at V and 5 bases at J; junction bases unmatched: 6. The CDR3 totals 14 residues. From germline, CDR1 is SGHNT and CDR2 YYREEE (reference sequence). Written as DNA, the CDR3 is TGTGCCAGCAGCCTAGGACAGGGGATATATGGCTACACCTTC. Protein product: CASSLGQGIYGYTF.